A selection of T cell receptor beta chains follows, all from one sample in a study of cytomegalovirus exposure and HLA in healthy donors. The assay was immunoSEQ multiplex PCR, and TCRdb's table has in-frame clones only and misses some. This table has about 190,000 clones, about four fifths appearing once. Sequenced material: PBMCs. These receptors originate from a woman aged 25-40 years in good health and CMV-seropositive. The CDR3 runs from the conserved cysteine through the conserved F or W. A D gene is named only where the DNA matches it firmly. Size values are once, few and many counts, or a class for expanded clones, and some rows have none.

CDR3: CASSFYKRGVTDTQYF
DNA: TGTGCCAGCAGCTTTTATAAGCGGGGAGTCACAGATACGCAGTATTTT
D: TRBD2
V: TRBV7-3
J: TRBJ2-3
size: NA

CDR3: CASSGGQLYNEQFF
DNA: TGTGCCAGCAGCGGAGGACAGTTATACAATGAGCAGTTCTTC
D: NA
V: TRBV13
J: TRBJ2-1
size: NA

CDR3: CSVASGFTDTQYF
DNA: TGCAGCGTTGCTAGCGGTTTCACAGATACGCAGTATTTT
D: TRBD2
V: TRBV29-1
J: TRBJ2-3
size: NA

CDR3: CASGGTGNEAFF
DNA: TGCGCCAGCGGGGGGACAGGGAACGAAGCTTTCTTT
D: TRBD1
V: TRBV4-1
J: TRBJ1-1
size: NA

CDR3: CASSVAGAGGNTGELFF
DNA: TGTGCCAGCAGCGTAGCAGGGGCAGGTGGGAACACCGGGGAGCTGTTTTTT
D: NA
V: TRBV9
J: TRBJ2-2
size: NA

CDR3: CASSPLHRANYGYTF
DNA: TGTGCCAGCAGTCCCCTCCACAGAGCTAACTATGGCTACACCTTC
D: NA
V: TRBV25-1
J: TRBJ1-2
size: once

CDR3: CASSLAGREETQYF
DNA: TGTGCCAGCAGCTTAGCAGGCAGGGAAGAGACCCAGTACTTC
D: NA
V: TRBV7-8
J: TRBJ2-5
size: NA

CDR3: CASSFPGLAHNEQFF
DNA: TGTGCCAGCAGCTTCCCGGGACTGGCCCACAATGAGCAGTTCTTC
D: NA
V: TRBV7-9
J: TRBJ2-1
size: NA

CDR3: CASRRGQDTEAFF
DNA: TGTGCCAGCAGGAGGGGGCAGGACACTGAAGCTTTCTTT
D: TRBD1
V: TRBV5-4
J: TRBJ1-1
size: NA

CDR3: CASSEGQSFGNTEAFF
DNA: TGTGCCAGCAGTGAAGGACAGAGTTTTGGGAACACTGAAGCTTTCTTT
D: NA
V: TRBV2
J: TRBJ1-1
size: NA

CDR3: CASRKQGLSAAF
DNA: TGTGCCAGCAGGAAGCAGGGACTTTCCGCGGCCTTC
D: NA
V: TRBV6-5
J: TRBJ1-2
size: NA

CDR3: CASSLQGRSYGYTF
DNA: TGTGCCAGCAGTTTACAGGGTCGGAGCTATGGCTACACCTTC
D: NA
V: TRBV27
J: TRBJ1-2
size: NA

CDR3: CASSSDRGEMREQFF
DNA: TGTGCCAGCAGCTCAGACAGGGGAGAAATGCGCGAGCAGTTCTTC
D: TRBD1
V: TRBV5-4
J: TRBJ2-1
size: NA

CDR3: CASSLQWGVNTGELFF
DNA: TGTGCCAGCAGCTTGCAATGGGGGGTCAACACCGGGGAGCTGTTTTTT
D: NA
V: TRBV5-4
J: TRBJ2-2
size: NA

CDR3: CAISAGGYDGYTF
DNA: TGTGCCATCAGTGCTGGGGGCTACGATGGCTACACCTTC
D: NA
V: TRBV10-3
J: TRBJ1-2
size: NA

CDR3: CASSLRNPGTYEQYF
DNA: TGCGCCAGCAGCTTGCGTAATCCCGGGACCTACGAGCAGTACTTC
D: NA
V: TRBV5-1
J: TRBJ2-7
size: once

CDR3: CASGWGGDTQYF
DNA: TGTGCTAGTGGTTGGGGGGGAGATACGCAGTATTTT
D: TRBD2
V: TRBV12-5
J: TRBJ2-3
size: NA

CDR3: CAISPQGLNTEAFF
DNA: TGTGCCATCAGTCCACAGGGATTGAACACTGAAGCTTTCTTT
D: NA
V: TRBV10-3
J: TRBJ1-1
size: NA

CDR3: CASSQTGSSPLKLFF
DNA: TGTGCCAGCAGCCAGACAGGGTCAAGTCCCCTTAAACTGTTTTTT
D: TRBD1
V: TRBV7-8
J: TRBJ1-4
size: NA

CDR3: CASSRDYDTEAFF
DNA: TGTGCCAGCAGCCGGGACTACGACACTGAAGCTTTCTTT
D: NA
V: TRBV14
J: TRBJ1-1
size: NA

CDR3: CASSMGLGAYEQYF
DNA: TGTGCCAGCAGCATGGGACTAGGAGCCTACGAGCAGTACTTC
D: TRBD2
V: TRBV7-2
J: TRBJ2-7
size: NA

CDR3: CASSSIATGTDTQYF
DNA: TGTGCCAGCAGCTCCATCGCGACAGGGACAGATACGCAGTATTTT
D: TRBD1
V: TRBV11-2
J: TRBJ2-3
size: NA

CDR3: CASSSDNRNQETQYF
DNA: TGTGCCAGCAGTTCCGACAACAGGAACCAAGAGACCCAGTACTTC
D: NA
V: TRBV28
J: TRBJ2-5
size: NA

CDR3: CASSSRGQRNQPQHF
DNA: TGTGCCAGCAGTTCGCGGGGGCAGAGAAATCAGCCCCAGCATTTT
D: NA
V: TRBV6-5
J: TRBJ1-5
size: NA

CDR3: CASTPAGGTNEQFF
DNA: TGTGCCAGTACCCCCGCTGGAGGGACCAATGAGCAGTTCTTC
D: NA
V: TRBV19
J: TRBJ2-1
size: NA

CDR3: CASRIGGTDTQYF
DNA: TGTGCCAGCCGAATAGGGGGCACAGATACGCAGTATTTT
D: NA
V: TRBV6-5
J: TRBJ2-3
size: NA

CDR3: CATQAGDGNTIYF
DNA: TGTGCCACTCAAGCAGGGGATGGAAACACCATATATTTT
D: NA
V: TRBV28
J: TRBJ1-3
size: NA

CDR3: CASSFDRASNVLTF
DNA: TGTGCCAGCAGCTTTGACAGGGCCTCTAACGTCCTGACTTTC
D: TRBD1
V: TRBV7-6
J: TRBJ2-6
size: NA

CDR3: CASSLIDRAKEKLFF
DNA: TGTGCCAGCAGCTTAATAGACAGGGCAAAGGAAAAACTGTTTTTT
D: TRBD1
V: TRBV7-9
J: TRBJ1-4
size: NA

CDR3: CASRTTGGSGEQYF
DNA: TGTGCCAGCAGAACCACAGGGGGGTCCGGCGAGCAGTACTTC
D: TRBD1
V: TRBV7-3
J: TRBJ2-7
size: NA

CDR3: CASSFPTGTSGRLYEQFF
DNA: TGTGCCAGCAGCTTCCCGACCGGGACTAGCGGGAGACTATATGAGCAGTTCTTC
D: TRBD2
V: TRBV28
J: TRBJ2-1
size: NA

CDR3: CASNTQGITPYEQYF
DNA: TGTGCCAGTAATACACAGGGAATTACCCCATACGAGCAGTACTTC
D: NA
V: TRBV19
J: TRBJ2-7
size: NA

CDR3: CASLRGQGGGYTF
DNA: TGTGCCAGCCTACGGGGCCAGGGAGGGGGCTACACCTTC
D: NA
V: TRBV6-5
J: TRBJ1-2
size: NA

CDR3: CASSIGGFTTDTQYF
DNA: TGTGCCAGTTCTATCGGGGGATTTACCACAGATACGCAGTATTTT
D: NA
V: TRBV6-6
J: TRBJ2-3
size: few

CDR3: CASSWTDKMRETQYF
DNA: TGTGCTAGCAGTTGGACAGACAAAATGAGGGAGACCCAGTACTTC
D: NA
V: TRBV7-7
J: TRBJ2-5
size: NA

CDR3: CASRRTGGGGYTF
DNA: TGTGCCAGCAGACGAACAGGGGGCGGTGGCTACACCTTC
D: TRBD1
V: TRBV28
J: TRBJ1-2
size: NA

CDR3: CASSLGEGVVEAFF
DNA: TGTGCCAGCAGCTTAGGGGAAGGGGTAGTAGAAGCTTTCTTT
D: NA
V: TRBV7-9
J: TRBJ1-1
size: NA

CDR3: CASSLGLTARDGYTF
DNA: TGCGCCAGCAGCTTGGGACTCACCGCGAGGGATGGCTACACCTTC
D: NA
V: TRBV5-1
J: TRBJ1-2
size: once

CDR3: CASSPTVSYNEQFF
DNA: TGTGCCAGCAGTCCAACGGTCTCCTACAATGAGCAGTTCTTC
D: NA
V: TRBV6-5
J: TRBJ2-1
size: NA

CDR3: CASSRGTAKLNNEQFF
DNA: TGTGCCAGCAGCCGGGGGACTGCCAAATTAAACAATGAGCAGTTCTTC
D: NA
V: TRBV27
J: TRBJ2-1
size: NA

CDR3: CASSLGSVAYEQYF
DNA: TGTGCCAGCAGCTTGGGGTCAGTCGCCTACGAGCAGTACTTC
D: NA
V: TRBV5-4
J: TRBJ2-7
size: NA

CDR3: CATSRDLEGAREQYF
DNA: TGTGCCACCAGCAGAGATCTGGAGGGGGCAAGGGAGCAGTACTTC
D: NA
V: TRBV15
J: TRBJ2-7
size: NA

CDR3: CASSSSSPPRGYTF
DNA: TGTGCCAGCAGTTCCTCTTCACCCCCGCGGGGCTACACCTTC
D: NA
V: TRBV6-5
J: TRBJ1-2
size: few

CDR3: CASSETDRVLDGYTF
DNA: TGTGCCAGCAGTGAAACGGACAGGGTATTGGATGGCTACACCTTC
D: TRBD1
V: TRBV25-1
J: TRBJ1-2
size: NA

CDR3: CASIVKQGIHEQYF
DNA: TGTGCCAGCATCGTTAAGCAGGGAATTCACGAGCAGTACTTC
D: NA
V: TRBV2
J: TRBJ2-7
size: NA

CDR3: CASSPSFTGELFF
DNA: TGTGCCAGCAGTCCTAGCTTCACCGGGGAGCTGTTTTTT
D: NA
V: TRBV6-6
J: TRBJ2-2
size: few

CDR3: CASSQDLGTGELFF
DNA: TGCGCCAGCAGCCAAGATCTCGGGACCGGGGAGCTGTTTTTT
D: NA
V: TRBV4-1
J: TRBJ2-2
size: NA

CDR3: CATKTTQLAGTLTDTQYF
DNA: TGTGCCACCAAAACCACCCAGCTAGCGGGCACACTCACAGATACGCAGTATTTT
D: TRBD2
V: TRBV27
J: TRBJ2-3
size: NA

CDR3: CASSVGGGFGEQYF
DNA: TGTGCCAGCAGCGTTGGGGGGGGGTTCGGCGAGCAGTACTTC
D: TRBD2
V: TRBV9
J: TRBJ2-7
size: NA

CDR3: CASSPTGPYGYTF
DNA: TGTGCCAGCAGCCCGACAGGGCCCTATGGCTACACCTTC
D: TRBD1
V: TRBV6-6
J: TRBJ1-2
size: NA

CDR3: CASSDKEAFF
DNA: TGTGCCAGCAGCGACAAGGAAGCTTTCTTT
D: NA
V: TRBV21-1
J: TRBJ1-1
size: NA

CDR3: CASSYSARFNYGYTF
DNA: TGTGCCAGCAGTTACTCTGCCAGATTTAACTATGGCTACACCTTC
D: NA
V: TRBV6-5
J: TRBJ1-2
size: NA

CDR3: CASSYEGTDLDTEAFF
DNA: TGTGCCAGCAGTTACGAGGGGACAGACCTAGACACTGAAGCTTTCTTT
D: TRBD1
V: TRBV6-5
J: TRBJ1-1
size: NA

CDR3: CASRGDYEQYF
DNA: TGTGCCAGCAGGGGCGACTACGAGCAGTACTTC
D: NA
V: TRBV6-6
J: TRBJ2-7
size: few

CDR3: CASSRSSRGNTGELFF
DNA: TGTGCCAGCAGCCGAAGTTCCAGGGGAAACACCGGGGAGCTGTTTTTT
D: NA
V: TRBV7-8
J: TRBJ2-2
size: NA